Sequencing of this T cell receptor (beta chain) was carried out in a study of blood T cell repertoires in COVID-19. Study in general: The United States, Italy and Spain provided the acute and convalescent COVID-19 samples. In each case, the material was cDNA or gDNA derived from T cells, B-cell-depleted T cells, or PBMCs.

The germline V gene encodes CDR1 SGHAT and CDR2 FQNNGV. Trimming pared 5 bases from V and 5 bases from J, leaving 15 bases between. This CDR3 contains 14 residues. In the source study's methods: Estimation of nucleated cell counts was performed using reference gene primer amplification. The assay was immunoSEQ multiplex PCR, and TCRdb's table has in-frame clones only and misses some. V, J and clone size are those of that table, while D and trimming were read from the DNA. The sample consists of 100,000 to 150,000 clones, roughly 86% of them appearing once. It was during active infection that Seattle patients were enrolled and then longitudinally followed.

The chain combines TRBV11-2 with TRBJ1-1; D is uncertain. The sample was peripheral blood. The receptor was derived from a woman in her 70s with COVID-19, enrolled during active disease. The CDR3 loop is CASSTQRYRTEAFF. CDR3 coding DNA: TGTGCCAGCAGCACCCAGCGCTACCGGACTGAAGCTTTCTTT. Variable domain in full (rest from reference TRBV11-2 and TRBJ1-1): EAGVAQSPRYKIIEKRQSVAFWCNPISGHATLYWYQQILGQGPKLLIQFQNNGVVDDSQLPKDRFSAERLKGVDSTLKIQPAKLEDSAVYLCASSTQRYRTEAFFGQGTRLTVV.